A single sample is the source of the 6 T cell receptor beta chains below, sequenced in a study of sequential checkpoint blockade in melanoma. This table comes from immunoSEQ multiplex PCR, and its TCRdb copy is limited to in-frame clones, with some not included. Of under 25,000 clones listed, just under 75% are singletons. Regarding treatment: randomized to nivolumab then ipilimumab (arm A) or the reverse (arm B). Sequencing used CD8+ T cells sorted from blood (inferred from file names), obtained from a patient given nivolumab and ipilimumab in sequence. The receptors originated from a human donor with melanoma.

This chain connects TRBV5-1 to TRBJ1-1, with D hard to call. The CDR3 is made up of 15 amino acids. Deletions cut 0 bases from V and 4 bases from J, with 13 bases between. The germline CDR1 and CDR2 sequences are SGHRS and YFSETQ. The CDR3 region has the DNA TGCGCCAGCAGCTTGGTTCTAGACGAACGCACTGAAGCTTTCTTT. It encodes CASSLVLDERTEAFF.

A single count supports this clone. The CDR3 reads CASSLINTDRGGEQYF. The CDR3 region has the DNA TGTGCCAGCAGTTTAATAAATACGGACAGGGGAGGAGAGCAGTACTTC. This chain joins TRBV27 and TRBJ2-7, with TRBD1 matching over 9 bases. Per the germline V gene, CDR1 is MNHEY and CDR2 is SMNVEV (reference sequence). The length of the CDR3 is 16 residues. J gave up 7 bases and V 2 bases, and 12 bases lay outside the gene matches.

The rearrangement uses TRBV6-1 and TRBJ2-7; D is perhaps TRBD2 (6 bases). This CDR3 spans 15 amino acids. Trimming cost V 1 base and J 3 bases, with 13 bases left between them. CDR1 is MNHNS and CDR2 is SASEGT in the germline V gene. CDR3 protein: CASSEVWLGGYEQYF. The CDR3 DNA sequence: TGTGCCAGCAGTGAAGTCTGGCTGGGAGGCTACGAGCAGTACTTC.

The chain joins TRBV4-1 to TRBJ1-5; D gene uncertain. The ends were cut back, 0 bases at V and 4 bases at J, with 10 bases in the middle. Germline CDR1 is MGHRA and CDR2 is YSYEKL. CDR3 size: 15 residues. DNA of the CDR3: TGCGCCAGCAGCCAAGAATTCAGTTATAATCAGCCCCAGCATTTT. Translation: CASSQEFSYNQPQHF.

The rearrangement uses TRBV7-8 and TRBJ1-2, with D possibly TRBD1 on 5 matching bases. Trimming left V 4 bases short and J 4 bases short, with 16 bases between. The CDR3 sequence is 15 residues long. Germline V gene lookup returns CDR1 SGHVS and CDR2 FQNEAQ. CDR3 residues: CASSSASGRGYGYTF. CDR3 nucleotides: TGTGCCAGCAGCTCAGCTTCGGGGCGGGGCTATGGCTACACCTTC.

The CDR3 loop reads CASRRGAGDSYNEQFF. DNA for the CDR3: TGTGCCAGCAGGAGGGGGGCGGGAGACTCCTACAATGAGCAGTTCTTC. V and J are TRBV25-1 and TRBJ2-1; weak D call: TRBD2 (7 bases). Deletions cut 6 bases from V and 0 bases from J, with 15 bases between. The CDR3 is 16 amino acids. Germline CDR1 and CDR2: MGHDK and SYGVNS.